Listed below are T cell receptor beta chains from one sample, sequenced in a study of cytomegalovirus exposure and HLA in healthy donors. Generated by immunoSEQ multiplex PCR, the TCRdb table keeps only in-frame clones and is missing some. The top ten clones hold roughly 1.3% of a sample with some 140,000 clones, 73% of them seen once. The specimen sequenced was PBMCs. The receptors come from a woman aged 40 to 55 in good health and CMV-seronegative. CDR3s leave out the opening cysteine and the closing phenylalanine or tryptophan.

TRBJ2-6 16 TRBV7-6 ASSPSGAFSSGANVLT
TRBJ1-3 13 TRBV6-5 ASSYMRGSGNTIY
TRBJ2-5 14 TRBV6-1 ASSEWGRADQETQY
TRBJ1-2 10 TRBV2 ASSDIENGYT
TRBJ2-7 12 TRBV5-6 ASSITSGGNEQY
TRBJ1-2 13 TRBV6-1 ASRGTPQGSYGYT
TRBJ2-5 14 TRBV7-9 ASSLGQDLAQETQY
TRBJ1-1 13 TRBV10-3 AISESELLNTEAF
TRBJ2-5 13 TRBV14 ASSQDGTGTQTQY
TRBJ1-2 11 TRBV6-1 ASSERDNYGYT
TRBJ2-3 13 TRBV7-2 ASSQRAGGHDTQY
TRBJ1-1 12 TRBV2 ASSVQGMGTEAF
TRBJ1-3 12 TRBV5-8 ASSHDRGGNTIY
TRBJ2-1 12 TRBV6-5 ATNGAGVHNEQF
TRBJ1-5 11 TRBV6-4 ASSRDSNQPQH
TRBJ2-1 14 TRBV4-2 ASSQETSGGVHEQF
TRBJ1-1 11 TRBV6-1 ASSKQVNTEAF
TRBJ2-7 12 TRBV7-9 ASSLAGQPYEQY
TRBJ2-1 14 TRBV6-5 ASSYGLAGSHNEQF
TRBJ2-1 14 TRBV27 ASSSLAGRLYNEQF
TRBJ1-2 12 TRBV29-1 SVEATGIPYGYT
TRBJ1-1 11 TRBV29-1 SVGRGSNTEAF
TRBJ2-1 11 TRBV7-8 ASSLDLGDERF
. 12 TRBV4-1 ASSQGQGSYEQY
TRBJ1-5 15 TRBV10-1 ASSDHSTGPSNQPQH
TRBJ2-3 15 TRBV5-4 ASSLKTSGGSTDTQY
TRBJ1-2 11 TRBV15 ATSNDSYYGYT
TRBJ1-2 14 TRBV15 ATSRDLTLTGFFYT
TRBJ1-1 12 TRBV11-1 ASSLFAGNTEAF
TRBJ1-1 11 TRBV5-6 ASSFTGNTEAF
TRBJ2-1 13 TRBV7-9 SSSLPGTGRNEQF
TRBJ1-1 11 TRBV5-8 ASSLDWNTEAF
TRBJ1-2 11 TRBV5-1 ASSLSRVDGYT
TRBJ2-1 15 TRBV5-6 ASSLVVASGGYNEQF
TRBJ1-1 10 TRBV13 ASSLGGREAF
TRBJ2-3 12 TRBV7-9 ASSRLTDTDTQY
TRBJ2-7 11 TRBV5-4 ASSSVSSDEQY
TRBJ2-1 13 TRBV5-1 ASSFSAGITNEQF